This TCR beta chain was identified in a study of chemoradiotherapy in HPV16-positive cancers. Study-wide background: Candidate HPV-specific T-cell clones and common TCR motifs came from functional assays in a couple of HPV16-positive patients.

Here immunoSEQ multiplex PCR was the method, and the copy in TCRdb shows in-frame clones only, minus some. The sample carries roughly 11,000 clones, approximately 73% recorded once. Note on this clone: One junction end disagrees with the germline gene, perhaps due to a read error.

The CDR3 has 14 residues. From germline, CDR1 is SGDLS and CDR2 YYNGEE. V usage is TRBV9 and J usage is TRBJ1-5; D call uncertain. The material was obtained from a patient who underwent chemoradiotherapy. The TCR was taken from a human donor with HPV-associated anogenital cancer. The CDR3 sequence is CASGTHDSNQSQHF. For the CDR3, the DNA is TGTGCCAGTGGAACACATGATAGCAATCAGTCCCAGCATTTT.